A single sample is the source of the 20 T cell receptor beta chains below, sequenced in a study of T cells in Graves' hyperthyroidism and ophthalmopathy. Amplified TCR beta CDR3 regions came from RNA transcripts. The HTBI primer set drove a first-round RT-PCR of the TCR CDR3. One entry per CDR3 protein results from TCRdb running MiXCR on the multiplex PCR reads. The data contain about 420,000 distinct CDR3 sequences, around 16% of them singletons. Material for sequencing was blood. These receptors came from a woman between 18 and 29 years old with Graves' hyperthyroidism.

This clonotype was seen repeatedly, ten times or more. The chain carries TRBV20-1 and TRBJ2-7; 7 bases align to TRBD2. The germline V gene encodes CDR1 DFQATT and CDR2 SNEGSKA (reference sequence). J was trimmed by 2 bases and V by 6 bases; bases with no gene match: 7. The CDR3 totals 13 residues. CDR3 region: CSAPGLGPYEQYF. The CDR3 nucleotides are TGCAGTGCCCCTGGACTAGGCCCCTACGAGCAGTACTTC.

This clonotype was observed many times. The germline gene is not matched at one end of the junction; a read error may be the cause. The genes are TRBV2 and TRBJ1-2; no clear D. Per the germline V gene, CDR1 is SNHLY and CDR2 is FYNNEI. This CDR3 has 13 residues. CDR3 nucleotide sequence: TGTGTCAGCAGCCTCTCTAACAGACAAGAGAGCACCTTC. Residues: CVSSLSNRQESTF.

There are many counts of this clonotype. The genes are TRBV19 and TRBJ2-2; either TRBD1 or TRBD2 may fit D (5 bases each). V shed 2 bases and J shed 1 base, with 14 bases lying between them. CDR3 length: 17 residues. Germline values: CDR1 LNHDA, CDR2 SQIVND (reference sequence). CDR3 sequence reads: CASSIRRGQGNTGELFF. For the CDR3, the DNA is TGTGCCAGTAGTATACGACGGGGCCAGGGGAACACCGGGGAGCTGTTTTTT.

This clonotype was seen at least ten times. The gene calls are TRBV12-5 and TRBJ1-2, with TRBD1 matching over 10 bases. This CDR3 region has 15 residues. The germline V gene has CDR1 LGHNT and CDR2 FRNRAP. V shed 1 base, J shed 3 bases, and the junction held 2 bases outside the gene matches. CDR3 protein: CASGLGGQGDYGYTF. The CDR3 nucleotides read TGTGCTAGTGGTTTGGGTGGACAGGGGGACTATGGCTACACCTTC.

This clonotype was seen at least ten times. The chain carries TRBV11-2 and TRBJ2-5; no firm D call. Germline V gene lookup returns CDR1 SGHAT and CDR2 FQNNGV. V lost 4 bases to trimming and J lost 3 bases, with 6 bases between them. The CDR3 is made up of 12 amino acids. The CDR3 sequence is CASSYQEETQYF. CDR3 coding DNA: TGTGCCAGCAGCTACCAGGAAGAGACCCAGTACTTC.

At least ten counts were recorded for this clonotype. DNA of the CDR3: TGTGCCACCAGTGACCGCGAACAGGGGGCGAGGTTCTTCTGGCGGGAGAGTTACACCGGGGAGCTGTTTTTT. Protein sequence: CATSDREQGARFFWRESYTGELFF. This chain links TRBV24-1 with TRBJ2-2, with 9 bases matching TRBD1. Unmatched junction bases numbered 29, after V lost 4 bases and J lost 3 bases. CDR3 length: 24 residues. The germline gives CDR1 KGHDR, CDR2 SFDVKD.

This clonotype was counted ten times or more. The rearrangement uses TRBV11-2 and TRBJ2-1; 7 bases are shared with TRBD2. The CDR3 consists of 15 residues. Trimming cost V 1 base and J 6 bases; bases outside gene matches: 6. Per the germline V gene, CDR1 is SGHAT and CDR2 is FQNNGV. In DNA form, the CDR3 reads TGTGCCAGCAGCTTAGCGGCGGGAGAGTTCAATGAGCAGTTCTTC. It codes for CASSLAAGEFNEQFF.

This clonotype was seen many times. V is TRBV12-3 or TRBV12-4 and J is TRBJ2-5, with TRBD2 matching 9 bases. V dropped 5 bases and J dropped 2; count of bases not matched to a gene: 6. The CDR3 sequence is 15 residues long. CDR3 nucleotide sequence: TGTGCCAGCAGTCGGCTAGCGGGGTTTCAAGAGACCCAGTACTTC. Translated, it gives CASSRLAGFQETQYF.

CDR3 DNA: TGTGCCAGCAGCTTGTTGACCCCTACCTACAATGAGCAGTTCTTC. Amino acid sequence: CASSLLTPTYNEQFF. The V and J genes are TRBV5-6 and TRBJ2-1; D call uncertain. Trimming removed 1 base from V and 2 bases from J, with 10 bases in between. Germline values: CDR1 SGHDT, CDR2 YYEEEE. This CDR3 has 15 residues. The whole variable domain, remainder taken from reference TRBV5-6 and TRBJ2-1, is DAGVTQSPTHLIKTRGQQVTLRCSPKSGHDTVSWYQQALGQGPQFIFQYYEEEERQRGNFPDRFSGHQFPNYSSELNVNALLLGDSALYLCASSLLTPTYNEQFFGPGTRLTVL.

This clonotype was recorded at least ten times. V and J are TRBV7-8 and TRBJ2-5; the match to TRBD2 covers 8 bases. V lost 3 bases and J lost 5; bases outside the gene matches: 11. This CDR3 has 16 amino acids. Per the germline V gene, CDR1 is SGHVS and CDR2 is FQNEAQ. The CDR3 region has the DNA TGTGCCAGCAGCTTGGGTGACGGGAGGGCCGGGGAGACCCAGTACTTC. This sequence encodes CASSLGDGRAGETQYF.

This clonotype was seen repeatedly, ten times or more. The V and J genes are TRBV12-3 or TRBV12-4 and TRBJ1-6; TRBD1 might be the D (5 bases). CDR3 length: 14 amino acids. Between the trimmed V and J ends, which lost 5 bases and 10 bases, there was a span of 15 bases. This CDR3 is CASSLRDWESPLHF. The DNA of the CDR3 is TGTGCCAGCAGTCTCAGGGACTGGGAATCACCCCTCCACTTT.

This clonotype was counted ten times or more. V usage is TRBV12-3 or TRBV12-4 and J usage is TRBJ2-1; D unclear. CDR3 size: 17 residues. V was shortened by 7 bases and J by 0 bases, with 19 bases between the two germline ends. In DNA form, the CDR3 reads TGTGCCAGCACTTCCCCGACGGGTCGTTCCTCCTACAATGAGCAGTTCTTC. It is translated as CASTSPTGRSSYNEQFF.

This clonotype was recorded at least ten times. The CDR3 DNA reads as TGTGCCAGCCTCCTCGGCGGGGGGGCTAAGGGGAGCAGGCAGGCAGATACGCAGTATTTT. Translated: CASLLGGGAKGSRQADTQYF. The J gene is TRBJ2-3, the V gene TRBV12-3 or TRBV12-4; 9 bases match TRBD2. V shed 8 bases, J shed 4 bases, and the junction held 25 bases outside the gene matches. The CDR3 totals 20 residues.

This clonotype was found many times. The chain has TRBV27 and TRBJ2-7; 14 nucleotides agree with TRBD2. The junction had 9 bases not matched to a gene; V was cut back by 8 bases and J by 6 bases. The CDR3 totals 15 residues. Germline assignment: CDR1 MNHEY and CDR2 SMNVEV (reference sequence). In DNA, the CDR3 is TGTGCCAGCTACCCGGGGACTAGCGGGGGTACCGAGCAGTACTTC. This codes for CASYPGTSGGTEQYF.

This clonotype has more than one count but fewer than ten. The chain employs TRBV19 and TRBJ1-2, with 12 bases fitting TRBD1. CDR1 and CDR2 (germline): LNHDA, SQIVND (reference sequence). With 4 bases clipped from V and 3 bases from J, the junction kept 6 bases outside the gene matches. This CDR3 has 16 residues. This CDR3 is CASSRPGTGGDYGYTF. DNA of the CDR3: TGTGCCAGTAGTAGACCCGGGACAGGGGGCGACTATGGCTACACCTTC.

This chain links TRBV24-1 with TRBJ2-5; D ambiguous. This CDR3 region has 14 residues. Germline V gives CDR1 KGHDR, CDR2 SFDVKD. V shed 4 bases and J shed 1 base, with 9 bases lying between them. CDR3 loop: CATSDAFSQETQYF. The DNA of the CDR3 is TGTGCCACCAGTGACGCTTTCAGCCAAGAGACCCAGTACTTC.

The J gene is TRBJ2-2, the V gene TRBV12-3 or TRBV12-4, with 9 bases matching TRBD2. Unmatched junction bases numbered 6, after V lost 4 bases and J lost 0 bases. This CDR3 region has 17 residues. The CDR3 nucleotides read TGTGCCAGCAGTTACGTCCTAGCGGGGTCGAACACCGGGGAGCTGTTTTTT. This encodes CASSYVLAGSNTGELFF.

This clonotype has a handful of counts. The CDR3 sequence: CASNQGGPHNSGNTIYF. The CDR3 DNA is TGTGCCAGCAATCAGGGGGGGCCTCACAACTCTGGAAACACCATATATTTT. The chain carries TRBV2 and TRBJ1-3; 7 positions match TRBD1. Germline values: CDR1 SNHLY, CDR2 FYNNEI. With 7 bases clipped from V and 0 bases from J, the junction kept 12 bases outside the gene matches. This CDR3 contains 17 residues. Combining the CDR3 with reference TRBV2 and TRBJ1-3 gives the whole variable domain EPEVTQTPSHQVTQMGQEVILRCVPISNHLYFYWYRQILGQKVEFLVSFYNNEISEKSEIFDDQFSVERPDGSNFTLKIRSTKLEDSAMYFCASNQGGPHNSGNTIYFGEGSWLTVV.

The chain is built from TRBV4-2 and TRBJ1-2; tentatively, D is TRBD1 (5 bases). Germline CDR1 reads LGHNA; CDR2 reads YNFKEQ. The CDR3 covers 17 residues. Trimming took off 1 base at V and 8 bases at J, with 23 bases between the two ends. This chain's CDR3 is CASSQGGPGRPSRGYTF. The DNA of the CDR3 is TGTGCCAGCAGCCAAGGAGGACCAGGGAGACCCTCTCGAGGCTACACCTTC.

The V gene is TRBV19, the J gene TRBJ1-4; D might be TRBD1 (5 bases). The CDR3 is made up of 16 amino acids. Germline lookup yields CDR1 LNHDA and CDR2 SQIVND (reference sequence). V was pared by 7 bases and J by 5 bases, with 20 bases between. The CDR3 DNA reads TGTGCCAGTATCCGGGACGCGGGAAGGAGGAATGAAAAACTGTTTTTT. This encodes CASIRDAGRRNEKLFF.